Listed below are T cell receptor beta chains from one sample, sequenced in a study of human T cells and chemical hapten exposure. TCRdb processed the RACE reads anew with MiXCR; each CDR3 protein has one entry. Seen here are 300,000 to 450,000 distinct CDR3 sequences, 4.8% observed once, and the top ten hold approximately 2.1%. The sample consisted of whole blood, taken in connection with sensitization to the hapten diphenylcyclopropenone (DPC). The receptors originated from a woman aged 45 to 65 with alopecia areata. Some clones in this sample may be carry-over from other donors' samples. CDR3s include the opening cysteine and the closing phenylalanine or tryptophan. The D gene is left open where the match is weak. Size values are once, few and many counts, or a class for expanded clones, and some rows have none.

TGTGCCACCAGTGGGACAGGGCGAGAAAAACTGTTTTTT,CATSGTGREKLFF,TRBJ1-4,few,TRBV7-2,TRBD1
TGTGCCAGCAGTTTATCACGGGGTAGCGAGCAGTACTTC,CASSLSRGSEQYF,TRBJ2-7,few,TRBV27,-
TGTGCCAGCAGCGGGGCGGGAACTTACGAGCAGTACTTC,CASSGAGTYEQYF,TRBJ2-7,many,TRBV13,-
TGTGCCAGCAGGGCAGCGGGAGGCGGAGATACGCAGTATTTT,CASRAAGGGDTQYF,TRBJ2-3,many,TRBV6-5,TRBD2
TGTGCCAGCAGCCCCGGGAGGGCCTCGGGGTTTCCCAAAAACATTCAGTACTTC,CASSPGRASGFPKNIQYF,TRBJ2-4,few,TRBV3-1,TRBD2
TGTGCCAGCAGCTACGGGCAGACTGGGGATGGCTACACCTTC,CASSYGQTGDGYTF,TRBJ1-2,-,TRBV7-8,-
TGTGCCTGGAGTTTAATGGGTAGGCTTCAGCCCCAGCATTTT,CAWSLMGRLQPQHF,TRBJ1-5,many,TRBV30,-
TGTGCCAGCAGTTCCGGGACAGGGGGCCACGAGCAGTACTTC,CASSSGTGGHEQYF,TRBJ2-7,-,TRBV27,TRBD1
TGTGCCAGCAGCCAAGATACGGGCGTCTGGGGCTACACCTTC,CASSQDTGVWGYTF,TRBJ1-2,many,TRBV3-1,-
TGCGCCAGCAGCCAAGAGAAGGGCCCTACTCGCTACGAGCAGTACTTC,CASSQEKGPTRYEQYF,TRBJ2-7,many,TRBV4-3,-
TGTGCCAGCAGCTTAGACCGGGGAAGTACCTACGAGCAGTACTTC,CASSLDRGSTYEQYF,TRBJ2-7,few,TRBV7-2,-
TGTGCCAGCAGTGTGCCGGGGCGGGAGCAGTTCTTC,CASSVPGREQFF,TRBJ2-1,few,TRBV28,-
TGTGCCAGCAGTTTGGCGGCTAGCGGGAGAGAGACCCAGTACTTC,CASSLAASGRETQYF,TRBJ2-5,many,TRBV27,TRBD2
TGTGCCAGCAGCGCACAGACAGGTCTGGGGGGAAAACTGTTTTTT,CASSAQTGLGGKLFF,TRBJ1-4,-,TRBV7-2,-
TGTGCCAGCAGCCCCCAAGGATCACCCCTCCACTTT,CASSPQGSPLHF,TRBJ1-6,many,TRBV7-6,-
TGTGCCAGCAGCGCTTCAGGGGCCCACAATCAGCCCCAGCATTTT,CASSASGAHNQPQHF,TRBJ1-5,-,TRBV9,-
TGTGCCAGCAGTTACTCTTGGGAGCAGTACTTC,CASSYSWEQYF,TRBJ2-7,many,TRBV6-2/TRBV6-3,-
TGTGCCAGCAGTTTATTAACCCCCGGGACATCTGAAGCTTTCTTT,CASSLLTPGTSEAFF,TRBJ1-1,few,TRBV27,-
TGTGCCAGCAGCCCAGAAGCGGTCCCGGGGGAGCAGTACTTC,CASSPEAVPGEQYF,TRBJ2-7,few,TRBV11-3,-
TGCAGCGTTCTCAAGCGGGACTCAGGGTATGAGCAGTTCTTC,CSVLKRDSGYEQFF,TRBJ2-1,few,TRBV29-1,TRBD2
TGTGCCAGCAGCTCCGCGGGAGTAGGTCGAAATGAGCAGTTCTTC,CASSSAGVGRNEQFF,TRBJ2-1,many,TRBV7-4,TRBD2
TGTGCCAGCAGTTACGGCAGGGGGGCTGAAGCTTTCTTT,CASSYGRGAEAFF,TRBJ1-1,-,TRBV6-2/TRBV6-3,TRBD1
TGTGCCATCACCGGGACGACTGGTTCACCCCTCCACTTT,CAITGTTGSPLHF,TRBJ1-6,many,TRBV10-3,-
TGTGCCAGCAGCCAAAGTGAGGGAAATCAGCCCCAGCATTTT,CASSQSEGNQPQHF,TRBJ1-5,many,TRBV3-1,-
TGTGCCAGCAGTTTACTTAGCGGGGTTGGAGATACGCAGTATTTT,CASSLLSGVGDTQYF,TRBJ2-3,many,TRBV12-3/TRBV12-4,TRBD2
TGTGCCACCCAAGAGTGGGAGGGAGAGACCCAGTACTTC,CATQEWEGETQYF,TRBJ2-5,few,TRBV5-5,TRBD2
TGTGCCAGCAGCCCCGGAGGGCCTGGCACAGATACGCAGTATTTT,CASSPGGPGTDTQYF,TRBJ2-3,many,TRBV7-2,-
TGTGCCAGCAGCTCATATGGACAGAATAACTATGGCTACACCTTC,CASSSYGQNNYGYTF,TRBJ1-2,-,TRBV7-2,-
TGTGCCAGCAGCCAAGTTCGTAACACTGAAGCTTTCTTT,CASSQVRNTEAFF,TRBJ1-1,many,TRBV14,-
TGTGCCAGCAGTTTTTGGACAGGGGATGAGCAGTTCTTC,CASSFWTGDEQFF,TRBJ2-1,few,TRBV12-3/TRBV12-4,TRBD1
TGTGCCAGCAGTGAGGGGGGAGGGACTGAAGCTTTCTTT,CASSEGGGTEAFF,TRBJ1-1,many,TRBV2,-
TGTGCAGGGGAACCCACAGATACGCAGTATTTT,CAGEPTDTQYF,TRBJ2-3,many,TRBV6-7,-
TGTGCCAGCAGCCCCTGGACCAGCGGCTACGAGCAGTACTTC,CASSPWTSGYEQYF,TRBJ2-7,-,TRBV16,-
TGTGCCAGCAGTTTGTTTCAGGGGATGGATACGCAGTATTTT,CASSLFQGMDTQYF,TRBJ2-3,-,TRBV27,-
TGTGCCTGGAGTAAAGAGCTCAATCAGCCCCAGCATTTT,CAWSKELNQPQHF,TRBJ1-5,many,TRBV30,-
TGTGCCAGCAGTCGGGACACTAATCAGCCCCAGCATTTT,CASSRDTNQPQHF,TRBJ1-5,many,TRBV12-3/TRBV12-4,-
TGTGCCAGCAGCTTGGGAGACAGGAGTTCACCCCTCCACTTT,CASSLGDRSSPLHF,TRBJ1-6,-,TRBV11-1,-
TGTGCCAGCAGCCCTAGGGAGCAGCGCCCGTATGGCTACACCTTC,CASSPREQRPYGYTF,TRBJ1-2,many,TRBV7-3,-
TGTGCCAGCAGCTTGTGTAGCACCGGGGAGCTGTTTTTT,CASSLCSTGELFF,TRBJ2-2,-,TRBV5-6,-
TGTGCCAGCAGCTTGGCAGACAGTCCTTATTCTGGCTACACCTTC,CASSLADSPYSGYTF,TRBJ1-2,many,TRBV5-4,-
TGCAGCATCGTGGGGACAGGCGAAATTTACAATGAGCAGTTCTTC,CSIVGTGEIYNEQFF,TRBJ2-1,-,TRBV29-1,TRBD1
TGTGCCAGCAGTCACCTGCAGTCGGGGCATGAAAAACTGTTTTTT,CASSHLQSGHEKLFF,TRBJ1-4,many,TRBV27,-